The entry that follows covers one T cell receptor (beta chain) sequence. The target antigen is unknown. The V and J ends lost 7 bases and 2 bases respectively, with 14 bases between them. CDR3 length equals 14 residues. Germline CDR1 reads SNHLY; CDR2 reads FYNNEI. These data are taken from a study of vaccination effects on CD4 cells after COVID-19. Assay used: immunoSEQ multiplex PCR; TCRdb lists only in-frame clones, some missing. The sample lists tens of thousands of clones; approximately 82% were seen once. Under the ViraFEST assay, PBMC were stimulated with viral peptide pools so that antigen-specific CD4+ T cells expanded. Sequencing was performed afterwards. Isolating CD4+ T cells followed about 10 days of culture. Two doses of BNT162b2 or mRNA-1273 vaccine were administered to participants. Peptides at 10 ug/ml and IL-2 at about 9.3 IU/ml were added to around 2 million PBMC per well. Half the medium was replaced with IL-2 medium on days 3 and 7.

This TCR was sampled from a human donor who received a COVID-19 vaccine. The chain links TRBV2 to TRBJ1-2; a possible D gene is TRBD1 (5 bases). The sequenced sample was CD4+ T cells from PBMCs cultured with HCoV-229E spike peptides, obtained after COVID-19 vaccination. DNA for the CDR3: TGTGCCAGCATTGCCGGGAGGGGCAACTATGGCTACACCTTC. Amino acids: CASIAGRGNYGYTF.